This paragraph reports one T cell receptor (beta chain). This CDR3 spans 18 amino acids. Per the germline V gene, CDR1 is MDHEN and CDR2 is SYDVKM. V lost 3 bases and J lost 4, with 24 bases in between. Naive CD8 populations comprised CD45RO-negative cells positively selected for CCR7, excluding terminally differentiated effector memory CD45RA+ cells. The sample is drawn from a study of shared clonotypes between healthy human individuals. Profiled with immunoSEQ multiplex PCR; TCRdb holds only in-frame clones, not every one. This table has about 2,200,000 clones, roughly 91% appearing once. The TCR originated in a man aged 18-30 years in good health. Some clones in this sample may be carry-over from other donors' samples. V usage is TRBV28 and J usage is TRBJ1-2; weak D call: TRBD1 (5 bases). The sequencing input was naive CD8+ T cells from PBMCs. The CDR3 spells CASSFKFPPEGLGYGYTF. The CDR3 coding sequence is TGTGCCAGCAGTTTCAAGTTCCCTCCAGAGGGGCTGGGCTATGGCTACACCTTC.